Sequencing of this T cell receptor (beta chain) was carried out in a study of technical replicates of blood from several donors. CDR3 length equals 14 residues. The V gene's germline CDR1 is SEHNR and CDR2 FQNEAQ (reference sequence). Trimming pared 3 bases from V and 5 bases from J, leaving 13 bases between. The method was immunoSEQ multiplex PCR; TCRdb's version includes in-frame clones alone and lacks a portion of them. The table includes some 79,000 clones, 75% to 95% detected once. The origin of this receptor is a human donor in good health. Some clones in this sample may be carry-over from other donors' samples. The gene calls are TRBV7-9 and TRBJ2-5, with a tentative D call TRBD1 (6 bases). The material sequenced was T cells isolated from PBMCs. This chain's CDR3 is CASSFETGRETQYF. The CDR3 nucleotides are TGTGCCAGCAGCTTTGAAACAGGGCGCGAGACCCAGTACTTC.